The clone carrying this TCR beta chain appeared once. Its matching antigen is unknown. Being one base from a much bigger clone, this may be a read error. This specimen comes from a study of post-analysis software for immune sequencing data. Overall study results and limits: The authors found that F measure strongly co-clustered same-batch samples. Patients used four to six TRBV segments, including TRBV5-6, TRBV5-1 and TRBV20-1, more often than controls.

CDR1 is WSHSY, CDR2 SAAADI, per germline. This CDR3 region has 16 residues. Carried by the TCR beta cDNA libraries were unique molecular identifiers. cDNA molecules numbering about half a million came from approximately 1 to 10 million T cells. In TCRdb, the PCR reads were re-called with MiXCR into one record per CDR3 protein. The sample lists roughly 170,000 distinct CDR3 sequences; about 30% were seen once. The chain links TRBV10-2 to TRBJ2-4; TRBD2 matches 7 bases. The end of the DNA is better explained by TRBJ2-5, so the J call may be wrong. The sequence was obtained from a girl aged 10-17 years with multiple sclerosis. The specimen sequenced was blood. In DNA, the CDR3 is TGCGCCAGCGGTGATACGGGGGAGGGCCTTTTTGGGACCCAGTACTTC. Translating it yields CASGDTGEGLFGTQYF.